The clone carrying this TCR beta chain is medium-sized. The record originates from a study of neurological immune-mediated disorders. Germline V gene lookup returns CDR1 KGHDR and CDR2 SFDVKD. V was cut by 6 bases and J by 6 bases, with 11 bases left in between. This CDR3 is 13 amino acids long. TCRdb redid the calling of the 5' RACE reads with MiXCR, one entry per CDR3 protein. This sample yields roughly 30,000 distinct CDR3 sequences, of which approximately 5% are seen a single time; more than 2% belongs to the top ten. The J gene is TRBJ2-1, the V gene TRBV24-1; no definite D call. The receptor was derived from a woman aged 45 to 65 in good health. Sequenced sample: CD4+ T cells from blood. The CDR3 DNA follows: TGTGCCACCAGTAAACCTCCCTTCAATGAGCAGTTCTTC. Translation gives CATSKPPFNEQFF.